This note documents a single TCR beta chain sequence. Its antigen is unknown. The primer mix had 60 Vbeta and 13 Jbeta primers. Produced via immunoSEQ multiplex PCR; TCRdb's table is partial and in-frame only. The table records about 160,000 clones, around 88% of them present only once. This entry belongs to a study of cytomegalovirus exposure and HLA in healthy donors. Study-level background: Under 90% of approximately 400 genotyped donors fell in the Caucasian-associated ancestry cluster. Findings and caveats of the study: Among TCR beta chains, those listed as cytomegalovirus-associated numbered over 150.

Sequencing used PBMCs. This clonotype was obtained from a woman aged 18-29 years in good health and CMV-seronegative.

The CDR3 region has the DNA TGTGCCAGTAGTCTCCCGACAGGCAACTCACCCCTCCACTTT. This encodes CASSLPTGNSPLHF. The chain combines TRBV19 with TRBJ1-6; a possible D gene is TRBD1 (6 bases). The length of the CDR3 is 14 residues. With 5 bases removed from V and 10 bases from J, the gap between germline ends came to 15 bases. The germline V gene has CDR1 LNHDA and CDR2 SQIVND (reference sequence).